The entry that follows covers one T cell receptor (beta chain) sequence. The antigen remains unidentified. In germline, CDR1 is SGHTA, CDR2 FQGTGA. The CDR3 has 15 amino acids. V dropped 5 bases and J dropped 5; count of bases not matched to a gene: 11. This specimen belongs to a study of T cell responses to AZD1222 COVID-19 vaccine. Study-wide results and limits: Reports say nearly half of spike-specific TCRs go after unmutated variant regions.

Profiling relied on immunoSEQ multiplex PCR, and the TCRdb table lists in-frame clones only, not all of them. The table has more than 150,000 clones, roughly 92% seen once. Specimen: peripheral blood, collected on day 0 of AZD1222 vaccination. This sequence originates from an adult in good health. The chain links TRBV7-3 to TRBJ1-1; 7 bases are shared with TRBD1. The CDR3: CASSPSTGTPTEAFF. CDR3 DNA: TGTGCCAGCAGCCCCTCGACAGGGACGCCTACTGAAGCTTTCTTT. The entire variable domain, with the rest obtained from reference TRBV7-3 and TRBJ1-1, is as follows: GAGVSQTPSNKVTEKGKYVELRCDPISGHTALYWYRQSLGQGPEFLIYFQGTGAADDSGLPNDRFFAVRPEGSVSTLKIQRTERGDSAVYLCASSPSTGTPTEAFFGQGTRLTVV.